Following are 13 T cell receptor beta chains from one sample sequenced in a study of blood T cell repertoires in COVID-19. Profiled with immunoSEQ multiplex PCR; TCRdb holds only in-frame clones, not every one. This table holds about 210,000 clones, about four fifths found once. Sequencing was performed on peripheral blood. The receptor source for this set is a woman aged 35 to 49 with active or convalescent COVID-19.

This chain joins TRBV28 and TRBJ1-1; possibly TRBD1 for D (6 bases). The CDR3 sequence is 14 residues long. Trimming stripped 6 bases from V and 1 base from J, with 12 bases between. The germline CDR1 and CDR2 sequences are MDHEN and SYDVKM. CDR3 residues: CASSLLRGNTEAFF. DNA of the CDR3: TGTGCCAGCAGCCTACTCAGGGGGAACACTGAAGCTTTCTTT.

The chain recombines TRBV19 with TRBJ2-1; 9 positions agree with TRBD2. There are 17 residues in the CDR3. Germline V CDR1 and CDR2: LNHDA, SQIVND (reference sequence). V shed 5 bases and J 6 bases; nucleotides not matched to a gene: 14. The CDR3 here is CASSQREGRGGGNEQFF. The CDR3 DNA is TGTGCCAGTAGTCAACGCGAGGGGCGGGGGGGCGGCAATGAGCAGTTCTTC.

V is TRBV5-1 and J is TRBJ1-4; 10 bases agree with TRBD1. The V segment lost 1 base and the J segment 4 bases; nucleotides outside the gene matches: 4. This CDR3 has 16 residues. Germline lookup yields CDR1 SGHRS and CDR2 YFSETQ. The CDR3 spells CASSLPGQGNNEKLFF. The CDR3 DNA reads TGCGCCAGCAGCTTGCCGGGACAGGGGAATAATGAAAAACTGTTTTTT.

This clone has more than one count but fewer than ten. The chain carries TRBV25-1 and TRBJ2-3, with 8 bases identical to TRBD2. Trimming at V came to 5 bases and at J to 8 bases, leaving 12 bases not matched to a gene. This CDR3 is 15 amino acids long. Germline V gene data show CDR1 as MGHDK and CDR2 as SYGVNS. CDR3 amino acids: CASSRAGGGDGTQYF. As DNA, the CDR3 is TGTGCCAGCAGTCGGGCGGGAGGAGGGGATGGTACGCAGTATTTT.

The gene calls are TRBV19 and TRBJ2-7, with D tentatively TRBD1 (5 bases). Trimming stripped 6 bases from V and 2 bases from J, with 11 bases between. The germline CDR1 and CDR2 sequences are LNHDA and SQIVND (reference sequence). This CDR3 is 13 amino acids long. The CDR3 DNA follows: TGTGCCAGTAGGGGGCAGAACACCTACGAGCAGTACTTC. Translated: CASRGQNTYEQYF. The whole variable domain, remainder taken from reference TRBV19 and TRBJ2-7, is DGGITQSPKYLFRKEGQNVTLSCEQNLNHDAMYWYRQDPGQGLRLIYYSQIVNDFQKGDIAEGYSVSREKKESFPLTVTSAQKNPTAFYLCASRGQNTYEQYFGPGTRLTVT.

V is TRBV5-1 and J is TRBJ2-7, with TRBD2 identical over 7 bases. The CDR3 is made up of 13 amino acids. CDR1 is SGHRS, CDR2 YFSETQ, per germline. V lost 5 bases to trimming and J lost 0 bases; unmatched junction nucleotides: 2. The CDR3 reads CASRPGGSYEQYF. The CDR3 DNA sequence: TGCGCCAGCAGACCGGGGGGCTCCTACGAGCAGTACTTC.

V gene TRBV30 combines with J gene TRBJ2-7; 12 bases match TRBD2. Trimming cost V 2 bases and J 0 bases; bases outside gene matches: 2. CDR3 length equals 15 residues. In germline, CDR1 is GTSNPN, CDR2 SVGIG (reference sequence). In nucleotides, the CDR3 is TGTGCCTGGAGTCCTAGCGGGAGGGCCTCCTACGAGCAGTACTTC. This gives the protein CAWSPSGRASYEQYF.

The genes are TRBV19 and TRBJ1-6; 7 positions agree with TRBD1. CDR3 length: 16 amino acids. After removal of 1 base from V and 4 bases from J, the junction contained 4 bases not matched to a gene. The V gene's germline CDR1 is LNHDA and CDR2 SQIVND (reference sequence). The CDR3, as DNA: TGTGCCAGTAGTATAGCCCAGGGGGTTTATAATTCACCCCTCCACTTT. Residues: CASSIAQGVYNSPLHF.

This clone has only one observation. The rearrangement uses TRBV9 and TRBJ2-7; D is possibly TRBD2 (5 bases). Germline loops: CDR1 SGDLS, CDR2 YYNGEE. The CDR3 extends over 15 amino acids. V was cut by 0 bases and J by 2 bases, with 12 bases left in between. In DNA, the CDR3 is TGTGCCAGCAGCGTAGCCGGATTCGGGACCTACGAGCAGTACTTC. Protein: CASSVAGFGTYEQYF.

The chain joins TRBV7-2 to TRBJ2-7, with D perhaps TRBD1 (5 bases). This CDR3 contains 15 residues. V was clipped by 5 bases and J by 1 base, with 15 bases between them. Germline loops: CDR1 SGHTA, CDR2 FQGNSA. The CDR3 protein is CASSPLAGISYEQYF. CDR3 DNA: TGTGCCAGCAGCCCACTTGCAGGGATATCCTACGAGCAGTACTTC.

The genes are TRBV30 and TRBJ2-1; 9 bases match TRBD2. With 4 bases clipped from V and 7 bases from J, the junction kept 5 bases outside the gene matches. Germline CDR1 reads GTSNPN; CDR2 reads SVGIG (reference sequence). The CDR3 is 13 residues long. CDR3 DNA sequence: TGTGCCTGGACAGCGGGAGGAGAAAATGAGCAGTTCTTC. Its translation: CAWTAGGENEQFF.

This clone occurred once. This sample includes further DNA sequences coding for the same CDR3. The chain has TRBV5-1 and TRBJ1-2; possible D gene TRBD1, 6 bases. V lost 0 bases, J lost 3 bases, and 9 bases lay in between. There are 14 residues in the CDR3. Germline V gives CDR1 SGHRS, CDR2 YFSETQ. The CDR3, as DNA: TGCGCCAGCAGCTTGGGAGGGGGAGACTATGGCTACACCTTC. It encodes CASSLGGGDYGYTF.

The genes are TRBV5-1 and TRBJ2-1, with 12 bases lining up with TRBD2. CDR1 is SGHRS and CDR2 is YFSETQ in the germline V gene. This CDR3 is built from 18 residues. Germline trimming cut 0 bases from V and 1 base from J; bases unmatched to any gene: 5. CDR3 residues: CASSLVASGRGSYNEQFF. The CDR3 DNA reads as TGCGCCAGCAGCTTGGTGGCTAGCGGGAGGGGGTCCTACAATGAGCAGTTCTTC.